The sequence of this T cell receptor (beta chain) was determined in a study of cytotoxic CD8 clonotypes in ibrutinib-treated CLL. Study overall: Researchers reported ten to eleven relapsed/refractory and about 15 treatment-naive patients, around 17 of them IGHV unmutated.

Cryopreserved PBMCs were the source of roughly 2 micrograms of genomic DNA, which went to TCR beta libraries. Germline V CDR1 and CDR2: KGHSH, LQKENI. This CDR3 has 15 amino acids. Losses at the gene ends were 7 bases for V and 4 bases for J; bases not matched to a gene: 6. The method was immunoSEQ multiplex PCR; TCRdb's version includes in-frame clones alone and lacks a portion of them. The data contain just under 70,000 clones, around 65% of them seen just once; the ten biggest clones take up around 5.8%. This sample comprised PBMCs, obtained after 12 months of ibrutinib treatment. The chain has TRBV18 and TRBJ2-6; 8 nucleotides agree with TRBD1. This receptor was identified in a human donor with chronic lymphocytic leukemia. CDR3 in amino acids: CASYLTGAGANVLTF. The CDR3 nucleotides are TGTGCCAGCTACTTGACAGGGGCCGGGGCCAACGTCCTGACTTTC.